This T cell receptor beta chain originates from a study of Tregs in tolerant kidney transplant recipients. Libraries were prepared by immunoSEQ multiplex PCR; TCRdb keeps only in-frame clonotypes and omits some of them. This table has 40,000 to 50,000 clones, approximately 89% appearing once. Related graft donors supplied nonmyeloablative bone marrow transplants, and mixed chimerism was transient. The CDR3 length is 14 residues. Trimming removed 1 base from V and 2 bases from J, with 9 bases in between. Germline V gives CDR1 LGHNA, CDR2 YNFKEQ. This chain joins TRBV4-2 and TRBJ2-7; D gene ambiguous. This receptor was obtained from a human patient who received a combined kidney and bone marrow transplant. The graft donor may account for some of the T cells. The sample was CD8+ T cells from blood (PBMCs), taken 12 months after the transplant. The CDR3 reads CASSQVASTYEQYF. The CDR3 nucleotides are TGTGCCAGCAGCCAAGTTGCGAGCACCTACGAGCAGTACTTC.